This TCR beta chain appears in the sequencing data of a study of control samples from healthy donors and cancer patients. CDR1 and CDR2 from the germline V gene are SGHDT and YYEEEE. V was cut by 0 bases and J by 2 bases, with 9 bases left in between. The CDR3 is made up of 14 amino acids. TCRdb's copy holds only in-frame clones and misses some; the assay was immunoSEQ multiplex PCR. Counted here are about 190,000 clones, around 90% occurring once; the ten biggest clones make up about 1.7%. The sequencing input was blood. The V gene is TRBV5-6, the J gene TRBJ2-7; D could derive from TRBD1 or TRBD2 (5 bases each). This clonotype was obtained from a man aged 25-45 years in good health. CDR3 loop: CASSLEGTTYEQYF. CDR3 nucleotides: TGTGCCAGCAGCTTGGAGGGGACGACCTACGAGCAGTACTTC. Supplemented by reference TRBV5-6 and TRBJ2-7, the full variable domain reads DAGVTQSPTHLIKTRGQQVTLRCSPKSGHDTVSWYQQALGQGPQFIFQYYEEEERQRGNFPDRFSGHQFPNYSSELNVNALLLGDSALYLCASSLEGTTYEQYFGPGTRLTVT.